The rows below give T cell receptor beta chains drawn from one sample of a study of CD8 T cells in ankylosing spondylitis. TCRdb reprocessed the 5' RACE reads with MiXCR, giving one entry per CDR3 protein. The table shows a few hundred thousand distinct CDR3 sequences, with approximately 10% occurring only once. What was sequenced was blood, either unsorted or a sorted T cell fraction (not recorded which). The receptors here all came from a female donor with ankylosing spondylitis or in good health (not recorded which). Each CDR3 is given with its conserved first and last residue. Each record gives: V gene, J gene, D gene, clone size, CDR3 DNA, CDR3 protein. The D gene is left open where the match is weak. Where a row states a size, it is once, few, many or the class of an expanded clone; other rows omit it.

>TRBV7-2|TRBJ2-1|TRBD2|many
TGTGCCAGCAGCCCGAGGACTAGCGGGAGCCGGGGCAATGAGCAGTTCTTC
CASSPRTSGSRGNEQFF
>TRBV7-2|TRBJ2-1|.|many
TGTGCCAGCAGCTTAAGGGGTTTCTACAATGAGCAGTTCTTC
CASSLRGFYNEQFF
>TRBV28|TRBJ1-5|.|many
TGTGCCAGCAGTTGGGCAGGGGGCAATCAGCCCCAGCATTTT
CASSWAGGNQPQHF
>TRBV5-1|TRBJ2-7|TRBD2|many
TGCGCCAGCAGCGGGGGACTAGGCTCCTACGAGCAGTACTTC
CASSGGLGSYEQYF
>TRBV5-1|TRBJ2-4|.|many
TGCGCCAGCAGCTTACAGTCAGGGGAAAACATTCAGTACTTC
CASSLQSGENIQYF
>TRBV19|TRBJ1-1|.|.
TGTGCCAGTAGTATCTATACCGGGTCGACTGAAGCTTTCTTT
CASSIYTGSTEAFF
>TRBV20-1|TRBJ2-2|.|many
TGCAGTGCTAGGGACGGGGAGCTGTTTTTT
CSARDGELFF
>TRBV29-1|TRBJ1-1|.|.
TGCAGCGGGGACGTCATGAACACTGAAGCTTTCTTT
CSGDVMNTEAFF
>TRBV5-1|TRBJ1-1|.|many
TGCGCCAGCACCACCTCAAGGGGGGGCACTGAAGCTTTCTTT
CASTTSRGGTEAFF
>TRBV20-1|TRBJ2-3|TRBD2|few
TGCAGTGCTAGAGACGGCGGGGGTATAGATACGCAGTATTTT
CSARDGGGIDTQYF
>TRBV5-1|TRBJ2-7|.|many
TGCGCCAGCAGCAAGCCTGAAGTGAGGGAGCAGTACTTC
CASSKPEVREQYF